The 11 T cell receptor beta chains reported below all come from one sample, sequenced in a study of T cell repertoires in cytomegalovirus infection. TCRdb ran MiXCR on the reads and lists one entry per CDR3 protein. This table has around 490,000 distinct CDR3 sequences, less than 30% appearing once. The sequenced material came from PBMCs. Receptor source: a human donor in good health (CMV status not recorded). Some clones in this sample may be carry-over from other donors' samples.

J is TRBJ2-2 and V is TRBV29-1, with D unclear. V lost 6 bases, J lost 7 bases, and 21 bases lay in between. Germline V gene lookup returns CDR1 SQVTM and CDR2 ANQGSEA. CDR3 size: 15 residues. CDR3 loop: CSVRMAVSRGGELFF. The DNA for the CDR3 is TGCAGCGTCCGTATGGCGGTCTCCCGCGGCGGGGAGCTGTTTTTT.

This rearrangement joins TRBV11-2 to TRBJ2-3; 8 bases line up with TRBD1. CDR1 is SGHAT, CDR2 FQNNGV, per germline. The J segment lost 4 bases and the V segment lost 5 bases, leaving 8 bases of the junction unmatched. CDR3 length: 15 residues. This chain's CDR3 is CASSPRQGSADTQYF. The CDR3 nucleotides read TGTGCCAGCAGCCCCCGACAGGGGAGCGCAGATACGCAGTATTTT.

The V and J genes are TRBV6-5 and TRBJ1-6; 8 bases line up with TRBD1. Germline trimming cut 5 bases from V and 4 bases from J; bases unmatched to any gene: 4. The CDR3 extends over 15 amino acids. Germline V gene data show CDR1 as MNHEY and CDR2 as SVGAGI. Written as DNA, the CDR3 is TGTGCCAGCAGTCGGACAGGGACTTATAATTCACCCCTCCACTTT. Protein product: CASSRTGTYNSPLHF.

The chain carries TRBV29-1 and TRBJ2-1; D perhaps matches TRBD2 (7 bases). The ends were cut back, 3 bases at V and 6 bases at J, with 15 bases in the middle. Germline loops: CDR1 SQVTM, CDR2 ANQGSEA. This CDR3 has 14 amino acids. The CDR3 DNA reads as TGCAGCGTTGAGGCGGGGGCAGTGTCCAATGAGCAGTTCTTC. Protein product: CSVEAGAVSNEQFF.

The V and J genes are TRBV6-1 and TRBJ2-1; TRBD2 matches 7 bases. Trimming at V came to 10 bases and at J to 0 bases, leaving 18 bases not matched to a gene. This CDR3 has 18 residues. Germline lookup yields CDR1 MNHNS and CDR2 SASEGT. CDR3 coding DNA: TGTGCCACGTGGTCTGCAAGCCTAGCGGAAATCTCCTACAATGAGCAGTTCTTC. This sequence encodes CATWSASLAEISYNEQFF.

V is TRBV15 and J is TRBJ1-1; 8 bases line up with TRBD1. V lost 6 bases, J lost 2 bases, and 8 bases stayed unmatched. CDR1 is LNHNV, CDR2 YYDKDF, per germline (reference sequence). The CDR3 runs to 15 residues. The CDR3 nucleotides read TGTGCCACCAGTTCGGACAGGGCGATAAACACTGAAGCTTTCTTT. Translating gives CATSSDRAINTEAFF. The full variable domain, in which reference TRBV15 and TRBJ1-1 provide the parts outside the CDR3, is DAMVIQNPRYQVTQFGKPVTLSCSQTLNHNVMYWYQQKSSQAPKLLFHYYDKDFNNEADTPDNFQSRRPNTSFCFLDIRSPGLGDTAMYLCATSSDRAINTEAFFGQGTRLTVV.

This clonotype was seen a handful of times. The chain carries TRBV29-1 and TRBJ2-7, with 9 bases matching TRBD2. CDR1 is SQVTM and CDR2 is ANQGSEA in the germline V gene. The CDR3 extends over 13 amino acids. With 7 bases clipped from V and 6 bases from J, the junction kept 10 bases outside the gene matches. CDR3 nucleotides: TGCAGCGCATTGACTAGCGGCCCCTCCGAGCAGTACTTC. This sequence encodes CSALTSGPSEQYF.

The rearrangement links TRBV6-2 or TRBV6-3 to TRBJ1-3; D not certain. Germline lookup yields CDR1 MNHEY and CDR2 SVGEGT. Trimming took off 6 bases at V and 0 bases at J, with 6 bases between the two ends. This CDR3 comprises 13 residues. In DNA form, the CDR3 reads TGTGCCAGCAGAGACACCTCTGGAAACACCATATATTTT. Its protein product is CASRDTSGNTIYF.

This sequence joins TRBV5-6 and TRBJ2-7, with TRBD1 identical over 8 bases. V dropped 6 bases and J dropped 3; count of bases not matched to a gene: 2. The CDR3 is 12 amino acids. The V gene's germline CDR1 is SGHDT and CDR2 YYEEEE. The CDR3 is CASNRGFYEQYF. Here the CDR3 DNA reads TGTGCCAGCAACAGGGGGTTCTACGAGCAGTACTTC.

DNA of the CDR3: TGTGCCAGCAGTTACTCGGGAGGGGGTGCCTTCCCGGGGGAGCAGTACTTC. The encoded protein is CASSYSGGGAFPGEQYF. The V and J genes are TRBV6-5 and TRBJ2-7; weak D call: TRBD2 (7 bases). Trimming took 0 bases from V and 7 from J, leaving 22 bases between them. Germline V CDR1 and CDR2: MNHEY, SVGAGI. This CDR3 contains 17 residues.

The table lists this clonotype with many counts. This chain links TRBV7-2 with TRBJ2-5; D tentatively fits TRBD1 or TRBD2 (6 bases each). V lost 0 bases and J 1 base, leaving 18 bases between the germline ends. The germline CDR1 and CDR2 sequences are SGHTA and FQGNSA. The CDR3 totals 18 residues. The chain's CDR3 is CASSLAGGLAVLQETQYF. The CDR3 bases are TGTGCCAGCAGCTTAGCAGGGGGACTCGCAGTCCTCCAAGAGACCCAGTACTTC. The whole variable domain, remainder taken from reference TRBV7-2 and TRBJ2-5, is GAGVSQSPSNKVTEKGKDVELRCDPISGHTALYWYRQSLGQGLEFLIYFQGNSAPDKSGLPSDRFSAERTGGSVSTLTIQRTQQEDSAVYLCASSLAGGLAVLQETQYFGPGTRLLVL.